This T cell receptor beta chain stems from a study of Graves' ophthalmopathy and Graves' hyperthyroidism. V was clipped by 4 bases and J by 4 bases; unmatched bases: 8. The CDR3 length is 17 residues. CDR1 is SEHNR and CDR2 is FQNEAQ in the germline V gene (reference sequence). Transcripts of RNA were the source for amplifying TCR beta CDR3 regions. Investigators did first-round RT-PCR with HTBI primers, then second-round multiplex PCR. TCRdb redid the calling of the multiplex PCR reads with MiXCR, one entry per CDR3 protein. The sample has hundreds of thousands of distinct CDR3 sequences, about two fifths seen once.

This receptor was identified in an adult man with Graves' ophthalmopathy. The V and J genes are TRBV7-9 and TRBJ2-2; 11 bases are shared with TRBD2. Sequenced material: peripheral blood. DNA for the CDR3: TGTGCCAGCAGCTCTAGTAGCGGGGGGGCCGTCACCGGGGAGCTGTTTTTT. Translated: CASSSSSGGAVTGELFF.